The 14 T cell receptor beta chains given below trace back to one sample, sequenced in a study of T cells in Graves' hyperthyroidism and ophthalmopathy. TCR beta CDR3 regions were amplified from RNA. A set of HTBI primers served as the primers for a first-round RT-PCR of the TCR CDR3. Via MiXCR, TCRdb re-called the multiplex PCR reads, giving one row per CDR3 protein. The table lists 300,000 to 500,000 distinct CDR3 sequences, over 11% of them singletons. What was sequenced was blood. These receptors all come from a man aged 45 to 65 with Graves' ophthalmopathy.

This clonotype was detected only a few times. This chain links TRBV5-1 with TRBJ2-7, with TRBD2 as a possible D gene (6 bases). The V gene's germline CDR1 is SGHRS and CDR2 YFSETQ. The CDR3 totals 14 residues. Trimming shortened V by 4 bases and J by 0 bases, and 11 bases separated the two germline ends. The CDR3, as DNA: TGCGCCAGCAGCATCGGGAGATCCTCCTACGAGCAGTACTTC. As protein: CASSIGRSSYEQYF.

This clonotype was recorded many times. The chain has TRBV30 and TRBJ1-2, with D unclear. CDR1 is GTSNPN, CDR2 SVGIG, per germline (reference sequence). This CDR3 contains 12 residues. Trimming shortened V by 4 bases and J by 3 bases, and 9 bases separated the two germline ends. The CDR3 loop reads CAWTGLDYGYTF. The DNA for the CDR3 is TGTGCCTGGACGGGTTTGGACTATGGCTACACCTTC. Full variable domain (outside the CDR3, taken from reference TRBV30 and TRBJ1-2): SQTIHQWPATLVQPVGSPLSLECTVEGTSNPNLYWYRQAAGRGLQLLFYSVGIGQISSEVPQNLSASRPQDRQFILSSKKLLLSDSGFYLCAWTGLDYGYTFGSGTRLTVV.

This clonotype was counted between two and nine times. The chain recombines TRBV6-5 with TRBJ1-6; the match to TRBD1 covers 7 bases. Germline V gene sequence: CDR1 MNHEY, CDR2 SVGAGI. Trimming removed 0 bases from V and 10 bases from J; junction bases left unmatched: 9. The CDR3 spans 16 residues. CDR3 in amino acids: CASSYSGVGGRSPLHF. The CDR3 nucleotides are TGTGCCAGCAGTTACTCAGGGGTAGGGGGCCGCTCACCCCTCCACTTT.

This clonotype has at least ten counts. This rearrangement joins TRBV2 to TRBJ1-1, with D possibly matching TRBD1 (5 bases). V gave up 4 bases and J gave up 6 bases, with 18 bases separating them. Per the germline V gene, CDR1 is SNHLY and CDR2 is FYNNEI. CDR3 length: 15 residues. DNA of the CDR3: TGTGCCAGCAGTGGACGTAGGCCGGGGCGAGCTGAAGCTTTCTTT. Translating gives CASSGRRPGRAEAFF.

This clonotype came up a few times. V gene TRBV5-4 combines with J gene TRBJ2-1, with 15 positions matching TRBD2. V was clipped by 5 bases and J by 8 bases; unmatched bases: 14. This CDR3 has 18 amino acids. CDR1 SGHNT and CDR2 YYREEE come from the germline V gene (reference sequence). The CDR3 loop reads CASSSQRTSGRALDEQFF. CDR3 sequence (DNA): TGTGCCAGCAGTTCTCAACGGACTAGCGGGAGGGCCCTCGATGAGCAGTTCTTC.

This clonotype occurred many times. The V call is TRBV12-3 or TRBV12-4, the J call TRBJ1-1, with 8 bases aligning to TRBD1. The CDR3 contains 18 residues. V dropped 6 bases and J dropped 6; count of bases not matched to a gene: 21. For the CDR3, the DNA is TGTGCCAGCAGCCAACCTAAGGCAGGGGGCGTGAGGTGGCCTGAAGCTTTCTTT. Amino acids: CASSQPKAGGVRWPEAFF.

The table lists this clonotype with many counts. The gene calls are TRBV30 and TRBJ2-5; 10 bases match TRBD2. V was clipped by 5 bases and J by 5 bases; unmatched bases: 5. CDR1 and CDR2 from the germline V gene are GTSNPN and SVGIG (reference sequence). This CDR3 contains 13 residues. For the CDR3, the DNA is TGTGCCTGGGCGAGCGGGGGGGGCGAGACCCAGTACTTC. It yields the protein CAWASGGGETQYF.

This clonotype was seen at least ten times. The chain combines TRBV5-1 with TRBJ2-3; perhaps TRBD2 as D (5 bases). CDR1 and CDR2 from the germline V gene are SGHRS and YFSETQ. The V and J ends lost 0 bases and 8 bases respectively, with 13 bases between them. The length of the CDR3 is 14 residues. The CDR3 protein is CASSLAEPLGTQYF. For the CDR3, the DNA is TGCGCCAGCAGCTTGGCCGAGCCACTAGGTACGCAGTATTTT.

A few counts support this clonotype. The chain links TRBV29-1 to TRBJ2-3; 10 bases agree with TRBD1. The junction had 3 bases not matched to a gene; V was cut back by 3 bases and J by 0 bases. Germline CDR1 and CDR2: SQVTM and ANQGSEA. The CDR3 runs to 15 residues. CDR3 residues: CSVERQGASTDTQYF. CDR3 coding DNA: TGCAGCGTTGAGAGACAGGGGGCTAGCACAGATACGCAGTATTTT.

The rearrangement joins TRBV6-1 to TRBJ1-1; D unresolved. Germline V gene sequence: CDR1 MNHNS, CDR2 SASEGT. The CDR3 consists of 14 residues. Trimming removed 6 bases at V and 1 base at J, with 12 bases between. The CDR3, as DNA: TGTGCCAGCAGCCTTTCGGATCCGAACACTGAAGCTTTCTTT. Translated: CASSLSDPNTEAFF.

This chain uses TRBV7-9 with TRBJ2-7; 7 nucleotides line up with TRBD2. Germline V gene lookup returns CDR1 SEHNR and CDR2 FQNEAQ (reference sequence). The length of the CDR3 is 13 residues. V lost 1 base to trimming and J lost 5 bases; unmatched junction nucleotides: 2. The CDR3 is CASSLVGTNEQYF. The CDR3 bases are TGTGCCAGCAGCTTAGTAGGGACTAACGAGCAGTACTTC.

Turning to this clonotype: A much more abundant neighbour one base away suggests this may be a read error. The chain joins TRBV3-1 to TRBJ2-7; 8 bases agree with TRBD1. In germline, CDR1 is LGHDT, CDR2 YNNKEL (reference sequence). The CDR3 runs to 13 residues. CDR3 DNA: TGTGCCGGCAGCCAGACAGGGGTGTACGAGCAGTACTTC. Its translation: CAGSQTGVYEQYF.

This clonotype was recorded many times. The chain links TRBV30 to TRBJ2-1, with TRBD2 matching over 7 bases. The CDR3 is made up of 12 amino acids. Germline V lookup: CDR1 GTSNPN, CDR2 SVGIG (reference sequence). Trimming removed 0 bases from V and 12 bases from J; junction bases left unmatched: 5. CDR3 residues: CAWSVRGLLQFF. As DNA, the CDR3 is TGTGCCTGGAGTGTAAGGGGACTATTGCAGTTCTTC.

This chain uses TRBV5-8 with TRBJ2-1, with D possibly being TRBD1 or TRBD2 (5 bases each). Germline V gene data show CDR1 as SGHTS and CDR2 as YDEGEE. The V gene lost 0 bases and the J gene lost 5 bases, with 12 bases spanning the gap. This CDR3 is 15 amino acids long. CDR3 bases: TGTGCCAGCAGCTTGGGTGGCCTGGGACACAATGAGCAGTTCTTC. Translation: CASSLGGLGHNEQFF.